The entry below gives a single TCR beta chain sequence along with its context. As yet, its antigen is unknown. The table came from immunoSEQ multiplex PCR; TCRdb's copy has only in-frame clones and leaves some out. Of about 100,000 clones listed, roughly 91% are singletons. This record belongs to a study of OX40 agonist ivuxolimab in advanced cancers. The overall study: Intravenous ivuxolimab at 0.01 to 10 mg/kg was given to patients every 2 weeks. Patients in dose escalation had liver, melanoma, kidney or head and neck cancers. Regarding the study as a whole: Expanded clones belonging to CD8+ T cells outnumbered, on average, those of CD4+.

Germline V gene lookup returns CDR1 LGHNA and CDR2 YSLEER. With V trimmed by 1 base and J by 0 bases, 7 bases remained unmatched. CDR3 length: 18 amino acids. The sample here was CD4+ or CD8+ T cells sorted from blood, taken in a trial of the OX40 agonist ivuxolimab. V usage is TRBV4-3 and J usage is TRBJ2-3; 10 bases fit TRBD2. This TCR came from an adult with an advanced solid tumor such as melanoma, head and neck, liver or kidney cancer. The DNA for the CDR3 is TGCGCCAGCAGCCAAGGTCCAGCGGGAGGGGCAAGCACAGATACGCAGTATTTT. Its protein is CASSQGPAGGASTDTQYF.